These 17 T cell receptor beta chains originate from one sample sequenced in a study of OX40 agonist ivuxolimab in advanced cancers. The data were produced by immunoSEQ multiplex PCR, yet TCRdb's version contains in-frame clones alone and is incomplete. Among 85,000 to 120,000 clones listed, about nine tenths were seen once. The sample consisted of CD4+ or CD8+ T cells sorted from blood, taken in a trial of the OX40 agonist ivuxolimab. The receptors were gathered from an adult with an advanced solid tumor such as melanoma, head and neck, liver or kidney cancer.

The genes are TRBV6-5 and TRBJ2-7, with D perhaps assigned TRBD1 or TRBD2 (5 bases each). Trimming pared 3 bases from V and 1 base from J, leaving 13 bases between. The CDR3 extends over 15 amino acids. The germline V gene encodes CDR1 MNHEY and CDR2 SVGAGI. The CDR3 bases are TGTGCCAGCAGTTATGGGGGTTTAATGTCCTACGAGCAGTACTTC. Residues: CASSYGGLMSYEQYF.

This chain links TRBV28 with TRBJ2-5, with unresolved D. V was clipped by 10 bases and J by 7 bases, with 10 bases between them. This CDR3 comprises 10 residues. The germline CDR1 and CDR2 sequences are MDHEN and SYDVKM. The CDR3 nucleotides read TGTGCCACCCTCCGCATGACCCAGTACTTC. Encoded protein: CATLRMTQYF.

J is TRBJ2-4 and V is TRBV28, with D possibly matching TRBD1 (6 bases). The CDR3 runs to 13 residues. Trimming left V 5 bases short and J 6 bases short, with 11 bases between. The germline V gene encodes CDR1 MDHEN and CDR2 SYDVKM. The CDR3 DNA reads as TGTGCCAGCAGTCTCGGGACAACAAACATTCAGTACTTC. Amino acid sequence: CASSLGTTNIQYF.

The rearrangement uses TRBV28 and TRBJ2-5; 9 bases are a match to TRBD1. With 4 bases clipped from V and 9 bases from J, the junction kept 9 bases outside the gene matches. The V gene's germline CDR1 is MDHEN and CDR2 SYDVKM. The CDR3 is 14 amino acids. CDR3 nucleotides: TGTGCCAGCAGTTCCCCGGGACAGGGAAGGTCCCAGTACTTC. As protein: CASSSPGQGRSQYF.

This sequence joins TRBV5-1 and TRBJ2-2, with D hard to call. The V end was cut by 0 bases, the J end by 0 bases, with 3 bases between. From germline, CDR1 is SGHRS and CDR2 YFSETQ. The CDR3 runs 14 residues. CDR3 nucleotide sequence: TGCGCCAGCAGCTTGGTGACGAACACCGGGGAGCTGTTTTTT. Protein: CASSLVTNTGELFF.

This clone occurred once. The chain has TRBV9 and TRBJ2-2; no clear D. The CDR3 length is 14 residues. V lost 0 bases and J lost 2, with 5 bases in between. The V gene's germline CDR1 is SGDLS and CDR2 YYNGEE. The CDR3: CASSVGPNTGELFF. CDR3 in DNA: TGTGCCAGCAGCGTAGGTCCTAACACCGGGGAGCTGTTTTTT.

There are a few counts of this clone. The chain has TRBV6-5 and TRBJ1-1; TRBD1 agrees at 7 bases. Germline V gene data show CDR1 as MNHEY and CDR2 as SVGAGI. J lost 3 bases, V lost 1 base, and 5 bases had no gene match. The CDR3 is 15 residues long. The CDR3: CASSYWAGGYTEAFF. The CDR3 DNA sequence: TGTGCCAGCAGTTACTGGGCAGGGGGGTACACTGAAGCTTTCTTT.

This chain joins TRBV18 and TRBJ2-7, with D perhaps TRBD2 (6 bases). V was pared by 2 bases and J by 6 bases, with 17 bases between. CDR1 and CDR2 from the germline V gene are KGHSH and LQKENI. The CDR3 length is 15 residues. The CDR3 loop reads CASSPGVADGFEQYF. CDR3 sequence (DNA): TGTGCCAGCTCACCAGGAGTAGCGGACGGCTTCGAGCAGTACTTC.

The CDR3 here is CASSLHPGQGASGNTIYF. As DNA, the CDR3 is TGTGCCAGCAGTCTGCATCCGGGACAGGGGGCTTCTGGAAACACCATATATTTT. This chain joins TRBV28 and TRBJ1-3, with TRBD1 matching over 12 bases. This CDR3 has 18 residues. Germline trimming cut 5 bases from V and 1 base from J; bases unmatched to any gene: 9. The germline V gene encodes CDR1 MDHEN and CDR2 SYDVKM. The complete variable domain, with remaining parts taken from reference TRBV28 and TRBJ1-3, reads DVKVTQSSRYLVKRTGEKVFLECVQDMDHENMFWYRQDPGLGLRLIYFSYDVKMKEKGDIPEGYSVSREKKERFSLILESASTNQTSMYLCASSLHPGQGASGNTIYFGEGSWLTVV.

The rearrangement uses TRBV27 and TRBJ2-1; D could derive from TRBD1 or TRBD2 (5 bases each). CDR1 and CDR2 from the germline V gene are MNHEY and SMNVEV (reference sequence). The CDR3 consists of 17 residues. Between the trimmed V and J ends, which lost 11 bases and 0 bases, there was a span of 23 bases. CDR3 bases: TGTGCCTGCCAAGGGACGGCCGGGGCCAGCTCCTACAATGAGCAGTTCTTC. Encoded protein: CACQGTAGASSYNEQFF.

The chain joins TRBV7-2 to TRBJ1-2; 12 nucleotides match TRBD1. The germline V gene encodes CDR1 SGHTA and CDR2 FQGNSA. This CDR3 is 15 amino acids long. The junction had 10 bases not matched to a gene; V was cut back by 7 bases and J by 7 bases. CDR3 bases: TGTGCCAGCAACCTTCCGGGACAGGGGGCACCTGGCTACACCTTC. It codes for CASNLPGQGAPGYTF. Filled out from reference TRBV7-2 and TRBJ1-2, the complete variable domain reads GAGVSQSPSNKVTEKGKDVELRCDPISGHTALYWYRQSLGQGLEFLIYFQGNSAPDKSGLPSDRFSAERTGGSVSTLTIQRTQQEDSAVYLCASNLPGQGAPGYTFGSGTRLTVV.

V usage is TRBV19 and J usage is TRBJ2-5; D might be TRBD1 or TRBD2, each matching 5 bases. The germline V gene has CDR1 LNHDA and CDR2 SQIVND (reference sequence). This CDR3 is 17 amino acids long. V shed 3 bases and J shed 1 base, with 18 bases lying between them. CDR3 amino acids: CASSMWSWGIRQETQYF. CDR3 coding DNA: TGTGCCAGTAGTATGTGGTCCTGGGGGATCCGCCAAGAGACCCAGTACTTC. Full variable domain (missing parts from reference TRBV19 and TRBJ2-5): DGGITQSPKYLFRKEGQNVTLSCEQNLNHDAMYWYRQDPGQGLRLIYYSQIVNDFQKGDIAEGYSVSREKKESFPLTVTSAQKNPTAFYLCASSMWSWGIRQETQYFGPGTRLLVL.

The V call is TRBV30, the J call TRBJ2-3; a weak D match, TRBD1 (6 bases). The CDR3 totals 15 residues. V was shortened by 3 bases and J by 1 base, with 14 bases between the two germline ends. Germline CDR1 and CDR2: GTSNPN and SVGIG (reference sequence). The CDR3 loop reads CAWSPGAGGTDTQYF. In DNA form, the CDR3 reads TGTGCCTGGAGCCCAGGGGCAGGGGGCACAGATACGCAGTATTTT.

This sequence joins TRBV5-1 and TRBJ2-7, with 11 nucleotides matching TRBD1. The CDR3 covers 16 residues. From germline, CDR1 is SGHRS and CDR2 YFSETQ. The V and J ends lost 3 bases and 2 bases, in that order; junction bases with no gene match: 7. The CDR3 here is CASSSWTGGDAYEQYF. The DNA of the CDR3 is TGCGCCAGCAGCTCGTGGACAGGGGGCGATGCCTACGAGCAGTACTTC.

This chain joins TRBV5-6 and TRBJ1-1; D call uncertain. The germline gives CDR1 SGHDT, CDR2 YYEEEE. Trimming stripped 4 bases from V and 0 bases from J, with 10 bases between. The CDR3 is 14 residues long. This chain's CDR3 is CASSRRIMNTEAFF. The CDR3 nucleotides are TGTGCCAGCAGCCGCAGAATCATGAACACTGAAGCTTTCTTT.

This chain uses TRBV5-8 with TRBJ2-7; TRBD1 aligns across 7 bases. The germline CDR1 and CDR2 sequences are SGHTS and YDEGEE. Trimming cost V 7 bases and J 0 bases; bases outside gene matches: 4. The CDR3 spans 13 residues. CDR3 sequence reads: CASLRTGSYEQYF. CDR3 DNA sequence: TGTGCCAGCTTAAGGACAGGCTCCTACGAGCAGTACTTC.

The gene calls are TRBV4-1 and TRBJ1-2; D is uncertain. The CDR3 runs 18 residues. Trimming shortened V by 0 bases and J by 5 bases, and 22 bases separated the two germline ends. In germline, CDR1 is MGHRA, CDR2 YSYEKL. This CDR3 reads CASSQEFRGRKSGYGYTF. CDR3 nucleotide sequence: TGCGCCAGCAGCCAAGAATTTCGCGGTAGGAAGAGTGGGTATGGCTACACCTTC.